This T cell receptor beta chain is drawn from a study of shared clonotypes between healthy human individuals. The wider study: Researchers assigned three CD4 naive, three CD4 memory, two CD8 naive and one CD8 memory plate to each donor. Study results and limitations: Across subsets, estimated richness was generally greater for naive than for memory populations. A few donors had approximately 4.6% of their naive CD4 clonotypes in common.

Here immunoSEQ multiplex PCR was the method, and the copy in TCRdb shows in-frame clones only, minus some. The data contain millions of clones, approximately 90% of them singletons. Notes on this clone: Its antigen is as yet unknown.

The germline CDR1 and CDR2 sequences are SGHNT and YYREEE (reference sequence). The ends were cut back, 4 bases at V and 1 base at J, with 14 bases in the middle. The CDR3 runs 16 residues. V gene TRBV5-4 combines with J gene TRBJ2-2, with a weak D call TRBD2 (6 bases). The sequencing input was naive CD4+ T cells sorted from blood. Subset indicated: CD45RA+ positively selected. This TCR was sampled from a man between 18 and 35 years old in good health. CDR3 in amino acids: CASSPRGAGNTGELFF. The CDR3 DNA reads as TGTGCCAGCAGCCCCCGCGGAGCGGGGAACACCGGGGAGCTGTTTTTT.